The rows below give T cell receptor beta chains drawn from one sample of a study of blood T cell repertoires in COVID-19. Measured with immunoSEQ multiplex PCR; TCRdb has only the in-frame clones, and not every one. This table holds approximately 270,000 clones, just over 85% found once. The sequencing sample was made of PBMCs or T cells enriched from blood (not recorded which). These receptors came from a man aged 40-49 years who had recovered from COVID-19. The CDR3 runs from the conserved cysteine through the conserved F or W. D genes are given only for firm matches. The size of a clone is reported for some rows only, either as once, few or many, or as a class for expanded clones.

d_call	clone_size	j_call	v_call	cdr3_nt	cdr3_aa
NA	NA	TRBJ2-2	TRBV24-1	TGTGCCACCATGGGTAACGTGAGGACCGGGGAGCTGTTTTTT	CATMGNVRTGELFF
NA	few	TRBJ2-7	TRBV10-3	TGTGCCATCAGTGATCAGCCTCCCGGGGGGCAGTACTTC	CAISDQPPGGQYF
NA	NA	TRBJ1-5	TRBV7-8	TGTGCCAGCAGCCCCATTAGTAGCAATCAGCCCCAGCATTTT	CASSPISSNQPQHF
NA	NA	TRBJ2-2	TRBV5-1	TGCGCCAGCAGCTATGCCGGGAATACGAACACCGGGGAGCTGTTTTTT	CASSYAGNTNTGELFF
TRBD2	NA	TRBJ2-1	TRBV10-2	TGCGCCAGCAGACGACTAGCGGGAGGATACAATGAGCAGTTCTTC	CASRRLAGGYNEQFF
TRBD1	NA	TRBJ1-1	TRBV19	TGTGCCAGTAGTTACAGGGGACAGTATATGAACACTGAAGCTTTCTTT	CASSYRGQYMNTEAFF
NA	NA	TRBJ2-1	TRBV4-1	TGCGCCAGCAGCCAAGAGACAGAGCCCTCCTACAATGAGCAGTTCTTC	CASSQETEPSYNEQFF
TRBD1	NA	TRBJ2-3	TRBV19	TGTGCCAGTAGAAAGGACAGGCTCACAGATACGCAGTATTTT	CASRKDRLTDTQYF
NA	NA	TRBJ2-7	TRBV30	TGTGCCTGGAGCGCCTTCGGACAGCTAAATTCCTACGAGCAGTACTTC	CAWSAFGQLNSYEQYF
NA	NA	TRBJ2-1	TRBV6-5	TGTGCCAGCGGTAGACAGGTCTACAATGAGCAGTTCTTC	CASGRQVYNEQFF
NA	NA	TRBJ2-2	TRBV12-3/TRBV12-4	TGTGCCAGCTCACCGGGGATAGACGGGGAGCTGTTTTTT	CASSPGIDGELFF
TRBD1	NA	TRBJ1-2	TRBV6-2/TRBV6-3	TGTGCCAGCAGTTACTCGGGACAGGGGATGAACTATGGCTACACCTTC	CASSYSGQGMNYGYTF
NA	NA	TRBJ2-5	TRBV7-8	TGTGCCAGCAGCTTAGCGGTTTTCACGGGGGTAGAGACCCAGTACTTC	CASSLAVFTGVETQYF
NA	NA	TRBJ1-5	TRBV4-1	TGCGCCAGCAGCGCTGCGGGTTATAGCAATCAGCCCCAGCATTTT	CASSAAGYSNQPQHF
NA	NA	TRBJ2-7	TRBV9	TGTGCCAGCAGCGTAAACTCTCAGGGTGTCCCCTACGAGCAGTACTTC	CASSVNSQGVPYEQYF
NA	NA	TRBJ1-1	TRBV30	TGTGCCTGGATGGACAGCCTTTACACTGAAGCTTTCTTT	CAWMDSLYTEAFF
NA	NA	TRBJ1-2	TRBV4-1	TGCGCCAGCAGCCGCACAGGGTCTTCGCAGAACTATGGCTACACCTTC	CASSRTGSSQNYGYTF
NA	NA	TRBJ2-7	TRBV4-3	TGCGCCAGCAGCCAAGGGCACGAGCAGTACTTC	CASSQGHEQYF
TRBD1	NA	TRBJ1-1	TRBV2	TGTGCCAGCACGCCGGGACAGGGTTTCACTGAAGCTTTCTTT	CASTPGQGFTEAFF
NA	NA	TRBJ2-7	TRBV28	TGTGCCAGCAGGCTCAGGGCAGGCGAGCAGTACTTC	CASRLRAGEQYF
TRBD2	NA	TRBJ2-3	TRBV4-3	TGCGCCAGCAGCCAAGATCTCCGCCGGACTAGCGGGGGGAGGTCAGATACGCAGTATTTT	CASSQDLRRTSGGRSDTQYF
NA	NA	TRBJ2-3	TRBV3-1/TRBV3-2	TGTGCCAGCCGGAGACTGGGGGGAGTCGGTGCAGATACGCAGTATTTT	CASRRLGGVGADTQYF
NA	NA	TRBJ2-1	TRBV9	TGTGCCAGCAGCGTAGATGGGTACGCATGGCGGGAATCATACAATGAGCAGTTCTTC	CASSVDGYAWRESYNEQFF